This TCR beta chain appears in the sequencing data of a study of tumor and adjacent non-tumor tissue in lung cancer. Germline loops: CDR1 SGHNT, CDR2 YYREEE (reference sequence). V was shortened by 5 bases and J by 0 bases, with 15 bases between the two germline ends. CDR3 size: 16 residues. Findings of the study overall: Patients with more diverse tumor TCRs had worse survival.

RNA was extracted from bulk tissue without any cell sorting. A modified ARM-PCR protocol with three rounds of nested PCR amplified TCRbeta. TCRdb analysed the multiplex PCR reads with MiXCR anew, one entry per CDR3 protein. The sample includes tens of thousands of distinct CDR3 sequences, 67% of them seen just once. This clonotype has ten or more counts. Its matching antigen is unknown. What was sequenced was lung tumor tissue. The source of this sequence is a man in his 60s with non-small cell lung cancer. This chain uses TRBV5-4 with TRBJ2-1, with D unresolved. The CDR3 nucleotides are TGTGCCAGCAGTGACCCAGGCGAAAACTCCTACAATGAGCAGTTCTTC. Protein product: CASSDPGENSYNEQFF.